These 4 T cell receptor beta chains came from one sample sequenced in a study of response to subunit inactivated influenza vaccine. One entry per CDR3 protein, called by TCRdb with MiXCR from the RT-PCR reads. The sample lists 450,000 to 600,000 distinct CDR3 sequences, 16% occurring once. This material consisted of CD4+ T cells sorted from PBMCs, taken around 25 months after vaccination. Receptors originate from a man aged 50 to 69 who received an inactivated influenza vaccine.

J is TRBJ2-3 and V is TRBV2; TRBD2 aligns across 7 bases. The V segment lost 4 bases and the J segment 2 bases; nucleotides outside the gene matches: 6. CDR3 size: 15 residues. Germline V lookup: CDR1 SNHLY, CDR2 FYNNEI. Here the CDR3 DNA reads TGTGCCAGCAGTGGGGAGCGGGGATACACAGATACGCAGTATTTT. Protein sequence: CASSGERGYTDTQYF.

The rearrangement joins TRBV7-2 to TRBJ2-7; D is uncertain. The CDR3 consists of 13 residues. V was clipped by 4 bases and J by 3 bases, with 10 bases between them. Germline assignment: CDR1 SGHTA and CDR2 FQGNSA. The CDR3 bases are TGTGCCAGCAGCTCAGGTTCAAACTACGAGCAGTACTTC. Encoded protein: CASSSGSNYEQYF.

The table lists this clonotype with many counts. The chain has TRBV28 and TRBJ2-1; the match to TRBD1 covers 8 bases. Per germline, CDR1 MDHEN and CDR2 SYDVKM. The CDR3 spans 15 residues. With 5 bases clipped from V and 6 bases from J, the junction kept 9 bases outside the gene matches. CDR3 region: CASSRQGSAGNEQFF. The DNA for the CDR3 is TGTGCCAGCAGTCGACAGGGGAGCGCAGGCAATGAGCAGTTCTTC.

The genes are TRBV9 and TRBJ2-1; TRBD1 or TRBD2 may be the D gene (5 bases each). Trimming took 0 bases from V and 9 from J, leaving 19 bases between them. This CDR3 spans 16 amino acids. Germline V CDR1 and CDR2: SGDLS, YYNGEE. For the CDR3, the DNA is TGTGCCAGCAGCGTAGGAGGGACCACCTATCGTAGTGAGCAGTTCTTC. It encodes CASSVGGTTYRSEQFF. The full variable domain, with the rest looked up from reference TRBV9 and TRBJ2-1, is DSGVTQTPKHLITATGQRVTLRCSPRSGDLSVYWYQQSLDQGLQFLIQYYNGEERAKGNILERFSAQQFPDLHSELNLSSLELGDSALYFCASSVGGTTYRSEQFFGPGTRLTVL.